This TCR beta chain was observed in a study of blood T cell repertoires in COVID-19. Germline V CDR1 and CDR2: MNHEY, SVGAGI. CDR3 length equals 13 residues. Trimming pared 6 bases from V and 4 bases from J, leaving 13 bases between. The protocol was immunoSEQ multiplex PCR, while the TCRdb copy is restricted to in-frame clones and leaves out a portion. The sample lists about 500,000 clones; roughly 90% were seen once. V is TRBV6-5 and J is TRBJ2-7; D perhaps matches TRBD2 (6 bases). Sequenced input: PBMCs or T cells enriched from blood (not recorded which). The sequence was obtained from a woman younger than 35 who had recovered from COVID-19. The CDR3 region is CASRLGGSYEQYF. Here the CDR3 DNA reads TGTGCCAGCAGGTTGGGAGGTTCGTACGAGCAGTACTTC.